This T cell receptor beta chain is drawn from a study of regulatory and conventional T cells in RAG deficiency (dated by TCRdb to about 2017). About the investigation overall: The study used high-throughput TCR beta sequencing to compare repertoire diversity and composition of Treg, conventional CD4+ and CD8+ T cells between RAG-deficient patients and healthy controls.

Concerning this clone: No cognate antigen has been identified for it. Base quality data are lacking; no much larger clone is found one base away.

The library was generated by the immunoSEQ multiplex PCR assay. Genomic DNA from the sorted T-cell subsets was used to amplify and sequence rearranged TCR beta chain products. In the original analysis: Shannon entropy and Simpson indices were used to quantify the repertoire diversity of productive TCR beta rearrangements. To gauge clonal expansion, the frequencies of the 100 most abundant productive TCR beta clonotypes among total reads were added together. The TRB repertoires were evaluated with a self-reactivity index based on amino acid usage at CDR3beta positions 6 and 7. Two-way ANOVA was used for repertoire analyses, while Student t or Mann-Whitney tests were used for flow cytometric analyses. The table was pulled from immuneACCESS by TCRdb, which kept in-frame rearrangements only. Such tables lose some clones; where checked, under half of the loss comes from unresolved V genes, and the rest has no known cause. D and trimming were read from the DNA, whereas the V and J calls and clone size are those reported in that table. The sample table shows approximately 35,000 clones, and 76% are seen once. The ten largest clonotypes hold 3% to 4% of the sample.

Conventional CD4+ T cells were purified from blood as CD25-low CD127-high cells before genomic DNA extraction. Several healthy control donors were used as the comparison group for repertoire analyses. V lost 6 bases and J lost 6 bases; the stretch between them is 14 bases long. The germline V gene sets CDR1 to MNHEY and CDR2 to SVGAGI. CDR3 length: 14 amino acids, cysteine to phenylalanine. Left in the record is the CDR3 DNA by itself, 42 bases read in frame from the first base. Findings and caveats that apply to the study as a whole: Compared with controls, Omenn syndrome and CID/AS patients had about 97-fold fewer unique TCR beta sequences in Treg cells, whereas the reduction in the other subsets was around 10-fold. Shorter CDR3 lengths were found in all patient T-cell subsets, and >75% Treg-Tconv repertoire overlap at nucleotide and amino acid level was observed in Omenn syndrome patients. Some T-cell subset analyses were not performed for some subjects. Compared with control T-cell subpopulations, RAG-deficient patients had much lower Shannon entropy and higher Simpson indices. Sorted CD25-high CD127-low cells from Omenn syndrome patients may represent peripherally activated cells rather than bona fide Treg cells.

These data are also associated with another study on regulatory T cells. In that second paper, the authors write: For the multiplex PCR, 52 forward TRBV primers and 13 reverse TRBJ primers were used, and amplification bias was corrected with both assay-based and computational methods. Repertoires from patients had restricted unique TRB V-J pairs and skewed V and J gene usage, with the strongest effect in regulatory T cells. The study compared T-cell receptor beta repertoires of sorted regulatory, conventional CD4+ and CD8+ T cells in CD3G-deficient patients with those in healthy controls. Peripheral blood mononuclear cells were isolated by Ficoll density separation. Within the immunoSEQ assay, multiplex PCR amplified rearranged TRB loci from genomic DNA. Sequencing of the TRB amplicons was done on an Illumina HiSeq platform. Raw sequences were error-filtered and aligned to reference gene sequences by custom algorithms and were subsequently analyzed with the immunoSEQ online tools. Productive and nonproductive TRB rearrangement frequencies were evaluated among both unique and total sequences. For group comparisons, t tests, Mann-Whitney tests or two-way ANOVA were performed in Prism software.

This TCR was sampled from a human donor in good health. The chain employs TRBV6-5 and TRBJ1-4, and the D gene may be TRBD1, 5 bases matching. Sample: CD4+ effector T cells sorted from blood. Here the CDR3 is given as CASREGSRYEKLFF. The sequence in DNA is TGTGCCAGCAGGGAGGGGTCGCGATATGAAAAACTGTTTTTT.